This note documents a single T cell receptor beta chain sequence. Its cognate antigen is unknown. Healthy bone marrow donors made up the donor group. The sample belongs to a study of cytomegalovirus exposure and HLA in healthy donors. Study overall: Sequencing of 150 million to 200 million T cells in an earlier analysis found about 120 million unique TCR beta sequences. The study's findings and limits: The productive fraction for most TCR beta V segments was about 87% or about 30% in an earlier analysis.

CDR1 is SGHNT, CDR2 YENEEA, per germline. The CDR3 extends over 16 amino acids. The V end lost 1 base, the J end lost 3 bases, and 15 bases lay between the germline ends. The PCR was carried out with 60 Vbeta primers and 13 Jbeta primers. In the source study's methods: In a later analysis, approximately 73 million unique TCR beta chains included roughly 11 million shared by two or more donors. Generated by immunoSEQ multiplex PCR, the TCRdb table keeps only in-frame clones and is missing some. Clonal size and the V and J genes are those of that table, whereas D and trimming came from the DNA. Among about 200,000 clones, about four fifths were seen once, and the ten largest hold over 1.5%.

The chain recombines TRBV11-3 with TRBJ2-5; D uncertain. Input material: PBMCs. This TCR derives from a girl aged 5 to 17 in good health and CMV-seropositive. The CDR3 spells CASSLGVLNQKETQYF. The CDR3 DNA sequence: TGTGCCAGCAGCTTAGGGGTACTAAACCAAAAAGAGACCCAGTACTTC. The whole variable domain, remainder taken from reference TRBV11-3 and TRBJ2-5, is EAGVVQSPRYKIIEKKQPVAFWCNPISGHNTLYWYLQNLGQGPELLIRYENEEAVDDSQLPKDRFSAERLKGVDSTLKIQPAELGDSAVYLCASSLGVLNQKETQYFGPGTRLLVL.